This T cell receptor beta chain was found in a study of blood T cell repertoires in COVID-19. The CDR3 is made up of 13 amino acids. CDR1 is MNHEY, CDR2 SMNVEV, per germline (reference sequence). Trimming removed 1 base at V and 3 bases at J, with 6 bases between. Some clones are missing from TCRdb's copy, which holds only in-frame ones; the method was immunoSEQ multiplex PCR. This sample has some 300,000 clones; around 89% occur once, and the top ten carry 6.9%. The chain employs TRBV27 and TRBJ1-1; D is unresolved. Sequences were obtained from peripheral blood. The TCR was taken from a woman aged 25 to 39 who had recovered from COVID-19. Written as DNA, the CDR3 is TGTGCCAGCAGTTTATTACAGCACACTGAAGCTTTCTTT. It specifies CASSLLQHTEAFF.